The T cell receptor (beta chain) under discussion was sequenced for a study of CD8+ T cells in alopecia areata. At the level of the study: Dosing with tofacitinib proceeded for 6 to 18 months, followed by 6 months off drug.

As the sequencing template, cDNA was produced by extracting RNA and reverse transcribing it. Here immunoSEQ multiplex PCR was the method, and the copy in TCRdb shows in-frame clones only, minus some. The sample includes over 85,000 clones, 50% to 75% of them seen just once. Treatment in this sample: oral pan-JAK inhibitor, 5-10 mg twice daily. The CDR3 runs to 12 residues. V was trimmed by 1 base and J by 6 bases, leaving 5 bases between them. Germline V gene sequence: CDR1 SGHRS, CDR2 YFSETQ. The chain is built from TRBV5-1 and TRBJ2-1; D unresolved. The clonotype comes from a human donor with alopecia areata. The material was CD8+ T cells sorted from blood, obtained at week 4, from a patient treated with tofacitinib. Written as DNA, the CDR3 is TGCGCCAGCAGCTTGTTTAGCAATGAGCAGTTCTTC. As protein: CASSLFSNEQFF.